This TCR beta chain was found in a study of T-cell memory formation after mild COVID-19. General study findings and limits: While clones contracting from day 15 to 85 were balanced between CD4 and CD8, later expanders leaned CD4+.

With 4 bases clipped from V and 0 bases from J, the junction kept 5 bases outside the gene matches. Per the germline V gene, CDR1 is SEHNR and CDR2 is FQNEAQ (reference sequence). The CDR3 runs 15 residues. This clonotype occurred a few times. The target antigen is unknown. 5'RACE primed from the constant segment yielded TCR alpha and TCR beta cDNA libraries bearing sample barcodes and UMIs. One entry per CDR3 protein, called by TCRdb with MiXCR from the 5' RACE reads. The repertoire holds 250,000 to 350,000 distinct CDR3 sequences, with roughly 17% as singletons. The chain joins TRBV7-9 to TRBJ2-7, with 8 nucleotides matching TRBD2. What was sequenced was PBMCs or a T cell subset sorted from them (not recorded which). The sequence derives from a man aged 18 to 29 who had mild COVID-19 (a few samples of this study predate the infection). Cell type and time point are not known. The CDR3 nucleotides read TGTGCCAGCAGCTGGACTAGCCGAGGCTCCTACGAGCAGTACTTC. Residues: CASSWTSRGSYEQYF. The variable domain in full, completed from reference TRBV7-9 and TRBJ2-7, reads DTGVSQNPRHKITKRGQNVTFRCDPISEHNRLYWYRQTLGQGPEFLTYFQNEAQLEKSRLLSDRFSAERPKGSFSTLEIQRTEQGDSAMYLCASSWTSRGSYEQYFGPGTRLTVT.